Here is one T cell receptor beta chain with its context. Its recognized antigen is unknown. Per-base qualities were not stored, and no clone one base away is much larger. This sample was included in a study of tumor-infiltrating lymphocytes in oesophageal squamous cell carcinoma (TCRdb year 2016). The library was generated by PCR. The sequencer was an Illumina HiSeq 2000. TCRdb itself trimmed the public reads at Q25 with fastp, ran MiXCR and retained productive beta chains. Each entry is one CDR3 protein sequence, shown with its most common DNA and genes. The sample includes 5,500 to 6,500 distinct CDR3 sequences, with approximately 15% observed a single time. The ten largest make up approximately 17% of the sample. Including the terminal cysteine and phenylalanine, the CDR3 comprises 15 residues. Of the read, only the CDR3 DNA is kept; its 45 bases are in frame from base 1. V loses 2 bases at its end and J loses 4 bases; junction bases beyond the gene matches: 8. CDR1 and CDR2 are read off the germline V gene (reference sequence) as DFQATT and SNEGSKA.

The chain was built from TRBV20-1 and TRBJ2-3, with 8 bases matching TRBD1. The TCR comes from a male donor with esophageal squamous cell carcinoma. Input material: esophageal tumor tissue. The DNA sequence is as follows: TGCAGTGCTAGATCTTCCTACAGGGGGGCAGATACGCAGTATTTT. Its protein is CSARSSYRGADTQYF.